This paragraph reports one T cell receptor beta chain. Its antigen remains unidentified. This record belongs to a study of cytomegalovirus exposure and HLA in healthy donors. The study, taken as a whole, reports: According to the study, approximately 150 TCR beta chains were cytomegalovirus-associated. Most of the CMV-associated TCR beta chains (in a later analysis) appeared to be HLA-restricted. Fewer N-insertions (relative to the 666-donor mean) were reportedly seen in an Asian-associated ancestry cluster in a later analysis. Earlier results showed most TCR beta V segments being productive about 90% or about 30% of the time.

In the PCR, 60 Vbeta and 13 Jbeta primers were used. Using immunoSEQ multiplex PCR, the repertoire was profiled, and TCRdb retains in-frame clones only, with some absent. The sample lists about 190,000 clones; about 87% were seen once. The receptor comes from a man under 40 in good health and CMV-seronegative. Sequencing was performed on PBMCs.

The CDR3 region has the DNA TGTGCCAGCACCCCGGGACAGGGACGCTCTGGAAACACCATATATTTT. It is translated as CASTPGQGRSGNTIYF. The J gene is TRBJ1-3, the V gene TRBV28; TRBD1 agrees at 9 bases. The ends lost 7 bases at V and 0 bases at J; junction bases unmatched: 7. The CDR3 consists of 16 residues. Per the germline V gene, CDR1 is MDHEN and CDR2 is SYDVKM.